The sequence of this T cell receptor (beta chain) was determined in a study of blood T cell repertoires in COVID-19. On the study more broadly: The United States, Italy and Spain supplied acute and convalescent COVID-19 samples.

The assay was immunoSEQ multiplex PCR, and TCRdb's table has in-frame clones only and misses some. Counted here are nearly 95,000 clones, 80% to 90% occurring once; the ten biggest clones make up around 5.3%. V was pared by 5 bases and J by 4 bases, with 7 bases of the junction left unmatched. Germline V lookup: CDR1 SEHNR, CDR2 FQNEAQ (reference sequence). This CDR3 region has 14 residues. The chain employs TRBV7-9 and TRBJ1-1, with TRBD1 matching over 7 bases. The sequence was obtained from an elderly woman with acute or convalescent COVID-19. The specimen sequenced was peripheral blood. CDR3 nucleotides: TGTGCCAGCAGCCGTGACAGGGTAGGCACTGAAGCTTTCTTT. This codes for CASSRDRVGTEAFF.